This entry lists 3 T cell receptor beta chains sequenced from one sample in a study of blood T cell repertoires in COVID-19. Measured with immunoSEQ multiplex PCR; TCRdb has only the in-frame clones, and not every one. The data show 100,000 to 120,000 clones, approximately 88% seen once. The sequencing input was peripheral blood. These receptors were collected from a woman in her forties with acute or convalescent COVID-19.

J is TRBJ1-3 and V is TRBV10-3, with 9 bases fitting TRBD1. The CDR3 is 13 residues long. Germline assignment: CDR1 ENHRY and CDR2 SYGVKD. The junction had 6 bases not matched to a gene; V was cut back by 11 bases and J by 4 bases. DNA of the CDR3: TGTGCCTCCGGGACAGGGCCAGGAAACACCATATATTTT. Its translation: CASGTGPGNTIYF.

The rearrangement joins TRBV7-2 to TRBJ2-7, with TRBD1 as a possible D gene (5 bases). V was pared by 3 bases and J by 3 bases, with 15 bases between. The CDR3 is 15 amino acids. CDR1 and CDR2 from the germline V gene are SGHTA and FQGNSA. The CDR3 sequence is CASSLGAQDIYEQYF. For the CDR3, the DNA is TGTGCCAGCAGCTTGGGTGCACAGGACATCTACGAGCAGTACTTC.

This chain joins TRBV7-8 and TRBJ2-3; 14 positions match TRBD2. V gave up 4 bases and J gave up 2 bases; unmatched junction bases: 17. The CDR3 is made up of 21 amino acids. The germline gives CDR1 SGHVS, CDR2 FQNEAQ. In DNA form, the CDR3 reads TGTGCCAGCAGCTCACCTCGACTAGCGGGGGGGAGCCCCTATTACACAGATACGCAGTATTTT. The encoded protein is CASSSPRLAGGSPYYTDTQYF.